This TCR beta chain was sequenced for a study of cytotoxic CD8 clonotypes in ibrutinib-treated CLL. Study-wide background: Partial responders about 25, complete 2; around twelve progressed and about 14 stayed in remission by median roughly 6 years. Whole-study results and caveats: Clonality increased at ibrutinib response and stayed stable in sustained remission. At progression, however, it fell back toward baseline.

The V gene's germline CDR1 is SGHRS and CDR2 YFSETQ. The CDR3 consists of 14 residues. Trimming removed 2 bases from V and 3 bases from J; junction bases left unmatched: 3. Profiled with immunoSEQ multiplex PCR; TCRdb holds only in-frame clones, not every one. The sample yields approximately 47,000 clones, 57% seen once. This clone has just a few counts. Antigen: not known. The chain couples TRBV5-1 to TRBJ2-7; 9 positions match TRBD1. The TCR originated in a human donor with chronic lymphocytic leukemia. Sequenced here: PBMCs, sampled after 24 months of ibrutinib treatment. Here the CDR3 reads CASSFGTGNYEQYF. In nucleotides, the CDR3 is TGCGCCAGCAGCTTCGGGACAGGGAACTACGAGCAGTACTTC.